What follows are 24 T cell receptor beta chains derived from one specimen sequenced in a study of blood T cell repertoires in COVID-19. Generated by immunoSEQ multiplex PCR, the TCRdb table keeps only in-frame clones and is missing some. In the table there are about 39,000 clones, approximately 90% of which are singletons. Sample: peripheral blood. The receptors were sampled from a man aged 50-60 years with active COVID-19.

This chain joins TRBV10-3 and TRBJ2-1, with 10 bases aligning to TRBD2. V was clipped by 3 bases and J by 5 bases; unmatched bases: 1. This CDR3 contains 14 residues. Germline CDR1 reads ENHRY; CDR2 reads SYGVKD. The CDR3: CAISEGLADNEQFF. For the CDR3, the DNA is TGTGCCATCAGTGAAGGACTAGCGGACAATGAGCAGTTCTTC.

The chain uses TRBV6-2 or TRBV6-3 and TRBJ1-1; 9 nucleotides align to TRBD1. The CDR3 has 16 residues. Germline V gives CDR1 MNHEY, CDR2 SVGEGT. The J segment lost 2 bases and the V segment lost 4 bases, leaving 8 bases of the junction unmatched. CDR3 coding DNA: TGTGCCAGCAGTTTATATAAGACAGGGGGAAACACTGAAGCTTTCTTT. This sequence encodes CASSLYKTGGNTEAFF.

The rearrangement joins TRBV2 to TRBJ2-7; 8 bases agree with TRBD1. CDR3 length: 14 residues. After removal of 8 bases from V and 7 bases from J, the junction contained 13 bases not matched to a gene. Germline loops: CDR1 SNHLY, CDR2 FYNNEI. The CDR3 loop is CASQPTDRGGEQYF. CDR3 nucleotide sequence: TGTGCCAGCCAGCCCACCGACAGGGGCGGAGAGCAGTACTTC.

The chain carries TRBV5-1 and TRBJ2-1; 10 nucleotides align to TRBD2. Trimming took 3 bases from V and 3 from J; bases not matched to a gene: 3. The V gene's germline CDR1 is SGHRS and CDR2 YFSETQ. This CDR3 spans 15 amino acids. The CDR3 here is CASSSGLADYNEQFF. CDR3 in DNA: TGCGCCAGCAGCTCAGGACTAGCGGACTACAATGAGCAGTTCTTC.

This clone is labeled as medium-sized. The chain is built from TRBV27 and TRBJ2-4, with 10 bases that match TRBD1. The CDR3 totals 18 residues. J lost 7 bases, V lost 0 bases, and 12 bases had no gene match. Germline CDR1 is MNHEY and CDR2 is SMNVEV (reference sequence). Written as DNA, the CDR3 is TGTGCCAGCAGTTTATCGAGGACAGGGGGATTGGTGGGGAACATTCAGTACTTC. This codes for CASSLSRTGGLVGNIQYF.

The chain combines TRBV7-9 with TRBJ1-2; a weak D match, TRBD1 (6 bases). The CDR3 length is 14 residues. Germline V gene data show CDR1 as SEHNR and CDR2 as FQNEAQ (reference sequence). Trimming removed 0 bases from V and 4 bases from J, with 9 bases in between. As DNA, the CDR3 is TGTGCCAGCAGCTTAGCGTCGACAGGCTATGGCTACACCTTC. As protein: CASSLASTGYGYTF.

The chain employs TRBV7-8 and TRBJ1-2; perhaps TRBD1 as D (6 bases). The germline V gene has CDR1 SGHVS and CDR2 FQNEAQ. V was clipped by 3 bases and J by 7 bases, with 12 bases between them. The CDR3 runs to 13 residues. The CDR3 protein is CASSFLARGGYTF. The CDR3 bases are TGTGCCAGCAGCTTCTTAGCCAGGGGTGGCTACACCTTC.

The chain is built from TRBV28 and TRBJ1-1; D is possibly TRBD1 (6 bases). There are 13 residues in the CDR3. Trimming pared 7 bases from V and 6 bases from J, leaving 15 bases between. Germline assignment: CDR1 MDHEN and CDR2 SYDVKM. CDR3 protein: CASTSQDSPEAFF. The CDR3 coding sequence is TGTGCCAGCACAAGCCAGGACAGCCCTGAAGCTTTCTTT.

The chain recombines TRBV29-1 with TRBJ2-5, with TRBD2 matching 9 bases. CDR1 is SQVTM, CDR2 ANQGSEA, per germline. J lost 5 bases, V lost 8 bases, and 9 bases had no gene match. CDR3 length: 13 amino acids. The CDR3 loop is CSPRLAGVETQYF. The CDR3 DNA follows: TGCAGCCCCCGATTAGCGGGAGTGGAGACCCAGTACTTC. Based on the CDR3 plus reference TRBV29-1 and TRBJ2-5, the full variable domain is SAVISQKPSRDICQRGTSLTIQCQVDSQVTMMFWYRQQPGQSLTLIATANQGSEATYESGFVIDKFPISRPNLTFSTLTVSNMSPEDSSIYLCSPRLAGVETQYFGPGTRLLVL.

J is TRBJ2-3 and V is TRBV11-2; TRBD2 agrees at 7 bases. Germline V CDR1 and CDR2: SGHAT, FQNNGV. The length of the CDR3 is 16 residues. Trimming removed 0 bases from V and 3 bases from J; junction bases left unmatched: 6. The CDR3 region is CASSLEGAGETDTQYF. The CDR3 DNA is TGTGCCAGCAGCTTAGAAGGGGCGGGAGAAACAGATACGCAGTATTTT.

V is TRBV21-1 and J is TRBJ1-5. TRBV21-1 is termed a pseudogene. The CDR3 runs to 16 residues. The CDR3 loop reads CASSKFGRGLNQPQHF. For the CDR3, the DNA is TGTGCCAGCAGCAAATTTGGGCGGGGCTTAAATCAGCCCCAGCATTTT.

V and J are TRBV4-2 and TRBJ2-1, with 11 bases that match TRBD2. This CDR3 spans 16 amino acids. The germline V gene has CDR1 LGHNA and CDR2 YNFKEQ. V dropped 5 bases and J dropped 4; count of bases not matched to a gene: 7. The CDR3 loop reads CASSDRLAGPYNEQFF. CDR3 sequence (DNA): TGTGCCAGCAGCGACCGACTAGCGGGGCCTTACAATGAGCAGTTCTTC.

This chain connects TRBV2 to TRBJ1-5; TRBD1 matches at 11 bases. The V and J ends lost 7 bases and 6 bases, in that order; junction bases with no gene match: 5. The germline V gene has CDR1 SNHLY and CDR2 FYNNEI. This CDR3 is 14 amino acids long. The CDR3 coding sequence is TGTGCCAGCACTCGGGACAGGGGGGGTCAGCCCCAGCATTTT. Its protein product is CASTRDRGGQPQHF.

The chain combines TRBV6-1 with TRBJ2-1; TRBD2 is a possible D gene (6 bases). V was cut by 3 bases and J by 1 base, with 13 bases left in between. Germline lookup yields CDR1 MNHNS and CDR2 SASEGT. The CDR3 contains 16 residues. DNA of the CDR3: TGTGCCAGCAGTGATAGAGTGGCGGGATCCTACAATGAGCAGTTCTTC. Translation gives CASSDRVAGSYNEQFF.

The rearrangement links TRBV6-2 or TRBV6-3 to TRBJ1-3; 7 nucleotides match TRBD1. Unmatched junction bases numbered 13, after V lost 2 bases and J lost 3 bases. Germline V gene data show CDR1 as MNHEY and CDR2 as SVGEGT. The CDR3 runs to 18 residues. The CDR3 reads CASSYDYTGTVYGNTIYF. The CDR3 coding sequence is TGTGCCAGCAGTTACGACTATACCGGGACAGTCTATGGAAACACCATATATTTT.

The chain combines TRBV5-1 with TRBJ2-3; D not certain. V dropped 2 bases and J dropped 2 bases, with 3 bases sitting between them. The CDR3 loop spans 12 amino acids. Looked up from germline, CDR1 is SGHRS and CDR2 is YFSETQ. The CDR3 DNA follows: TGCGCCAGCAGCTTAGCCACAGATACGCAGTATTTT. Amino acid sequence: CASSLATDTQYF.

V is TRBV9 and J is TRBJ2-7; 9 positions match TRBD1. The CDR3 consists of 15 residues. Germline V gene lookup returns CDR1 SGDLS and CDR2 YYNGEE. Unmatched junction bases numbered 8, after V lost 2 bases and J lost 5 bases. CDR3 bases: TGTGCCAGCAGCGTTACCGGGACAGGGTTCGACGAGCAGTACTTC. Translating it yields CASSVTGTGFDEQYF.

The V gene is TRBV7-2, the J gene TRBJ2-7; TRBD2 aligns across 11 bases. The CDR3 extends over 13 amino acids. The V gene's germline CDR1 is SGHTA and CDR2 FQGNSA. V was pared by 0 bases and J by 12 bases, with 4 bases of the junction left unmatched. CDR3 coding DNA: TGTGCCAGCAGCTTAGCTAGCGGGGGGGAGGGGTACTTC. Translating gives CASSLASGGEGYF.

CDR3 coding DNA: TGCGCCAGCAGCTGGGAGGAACCTACGGGCGATGGCTTCTACGAGCAGTACTTC. This encodes CASSWEEPTGDGFYEQYF. The V call is TRBV5-1, the J call TRBJ2-7; TRBD2 is a possible D gene (6 bases). This CDR3 contains 18 residues. With 3 bases removed from V and 3 bases from J, the gap between germline ends came to 25 bases. Per the germline V gene, CDR1 is SGHRS and CDR2 is YFSETQ.

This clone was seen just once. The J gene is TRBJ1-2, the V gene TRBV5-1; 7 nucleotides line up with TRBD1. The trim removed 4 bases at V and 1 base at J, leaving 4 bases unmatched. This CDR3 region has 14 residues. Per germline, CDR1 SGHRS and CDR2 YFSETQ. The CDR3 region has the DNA TGCGCCAGCAGCCCTGGGACAGTTAACTATGGCTACACCTTC. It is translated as CASSPGTVNYGYTF.

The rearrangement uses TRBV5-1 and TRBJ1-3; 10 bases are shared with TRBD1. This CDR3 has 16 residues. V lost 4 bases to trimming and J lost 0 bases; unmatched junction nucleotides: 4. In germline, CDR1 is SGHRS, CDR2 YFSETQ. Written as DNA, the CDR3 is TGCGCCAGCAGCGATTGGGACAGGGGCTCTGGAAACACCATATATTTT. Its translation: CASSDWDRGSGNTIYF.

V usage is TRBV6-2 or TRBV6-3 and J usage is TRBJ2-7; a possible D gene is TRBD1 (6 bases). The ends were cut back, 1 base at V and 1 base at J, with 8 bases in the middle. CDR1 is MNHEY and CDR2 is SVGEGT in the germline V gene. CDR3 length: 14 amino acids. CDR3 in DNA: TGTGCCAGCAGTTACTTTGGACAGTCCTACGAGCAGTACTTC. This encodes CASSYFGQSYEQYF.

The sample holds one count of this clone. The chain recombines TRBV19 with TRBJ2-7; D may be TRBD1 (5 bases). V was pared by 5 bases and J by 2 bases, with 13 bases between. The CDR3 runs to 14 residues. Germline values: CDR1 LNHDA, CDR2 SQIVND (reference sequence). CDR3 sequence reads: CASSPATGPYEQYF. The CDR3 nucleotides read TGTGCCAGTAGTCCTGCTACAGGCCCCTACGAGCAGTACTTC.

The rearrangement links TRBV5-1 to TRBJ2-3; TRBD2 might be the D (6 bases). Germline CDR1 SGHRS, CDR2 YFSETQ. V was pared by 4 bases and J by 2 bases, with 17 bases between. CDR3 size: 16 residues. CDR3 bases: TGCGCCAGCAGCGCCGTAGCGGACAAATTCACAGATACGCAGTATTTT. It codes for CASSAVADKFTDTQYF. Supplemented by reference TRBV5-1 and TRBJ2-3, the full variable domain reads KAGVTQTPRYLIKTRGQQVTLSCSPISGHRSVSWYQQTPGQGLQFLFEYFSETQRNKGNFPGRFSGRQFSNSRSEMNVSTLELGDSALYLCASSAVADKFTDTQYFGPGTRLTVL.